The 29 T cell receptor beta chains below were found in one sample sequenced in a study of T cells in localized non-small cell lung cancer (dated by TCRdb to the early 2020s). Library generation was performed with the immunoSEQ multiplex PCR assay. This is the immuneACCESS table as TCRdb keeps it, with only in-frame sequences that have V and J called. A part of the clones is gone; compared with another copy, unresolved V genes explain less than half, and the rest is unexplained. The sample profile shows approximately 41,000 clones; 80% to 90% of them were found once. The biggest ten clones account for 5% to 6% of the sample. The sequencing here drew on peripheral blood mononuclear cells, taken before any cancer treatment. The receptors derive from a male donor at least 60 years old with stage II lung adenocarcinoma.

This chain joins TRBV28 and TRBJ2-1, with D unclear. In germline, CDR1 is MDHEN, CDR2 SYDVKM. V lost 3 bases and J 5 bases, leaving 11 bases between the germline ends. The CDR3 runs 14 residues. In nucleotides, the CDR3 is TGTGCCAGCAGTTTTGGTGGGCGGCACAATGAGCAGTTCTTC. As protein: CASSFGGRHNEQFF.

Here the CDR3 DNA reads TGTGCCAAAGGACAGGGGCCTGGAAACACCATATATTTT. Translation: CAKGQGPGNTIYF. The genes are TRBV10-3 and TRBJ1-3; TRBD1 matches at 9 bases. The CDR3 loop spans 13 amino acids. CDR1 ENHRY and CDR2 SYGVKD come from the germline V gene. The V segment lost 10 bases and the J segment 2 bases; nucleotides outside the gene matches: 3.

The chain's CDR3 is CASSEGSKETQYF. In DNA, the CDR3 is TGTGCCAGCAGCGAGGGCTCAAAGGAGACCCAGTACTTC. This chain connects TRBV5-4 to TRBJ2-5; perhaps TRBD2 as D (5 bases). This CDR3 spans 13 amino acids. In germline, CDR1 is SGHNT, CDR2 YYREEE (reference sequence). V shed 4 bases and J shed 5 bases, with 12 bases lying between them. Using reference TRBV5-4 and TRBJ2-5 for the parts outside the CDR3, the full variable domain is ETGVTQSPTHLIKTRGQQVTLRCSSQSGHNTVSWYQQALGQGPQFIFQYYREEENGRGNFPPRFSGLQFPNYSSELNVNALELDDSALYLCASSEGSKETQYFGPGTRLLVL.

V gene TRBV12-1 combines with J gene TRBJ2-7; the listed D gene, TRBD2, was not tested against the DNA. TRBV12-1 is marked as a pseudogene. The CDR3 loop spans 16 amino acids. CDR3 DNA: TGTGCCAGCAGCAGCCGACTAGCGGGAGGGCCCTACGAGCAGTACTTC. As protein: CASSSRLAGGPYEQYF.

The chain has TRBV28 and TRBJ1-4; D may be TRBD1 (5 bases). V lost 7 bases and J 8 bases, leaving 23 bases between the germline ends. The CDR3 covers 16 residues. Germline CDR1 and CDR2: MDHEN and SYDVKM. Here the CDR3 DNA reads TGTGCCAGCACCCGGGGCCCTTCGGCCTCGGGAGAAAAACTGTTTTTT. Protein product: CASTRGPSASGEKLFF.

The chain employs TRBV5-1 and TRBJ2-6; D remains unclear. The CDR3 contains 14 residues. Trimming took 6 bases from V and 0 from J, leaving 7 bases between them. Germline CDR1 is SGHRS and CDR2 is YFSETQ. CDR3 DNA sequence: TGCGCCAGCAATACCCGCTCTGGGGCCAACGTCCTGACTTTC. Translating it yields CASNTRSGANVLTF.

The rearrangement uses TRBV9 and TRBJ2-1, with D perhaps TRBD1 or TRBD2 (5 bases each). The ends were cut back, 2 bases at V and 9 bases at J, with 12 bases in the middle. Germline V CDR1 and CDR2: SGDLS, YYNGEE. The CDR3 is 13 amino acids. CDR3 nucleotides: TGTGCCAGCAGCGTGGGTGGGACGGGTGAGCAGTTCTTC. Its protein product is CASSVGGTGEQFF.

This rearrangement joins TRBV16 to TRBJ2-7; D is unclear. The CDR3 length is 12 residues. V was clipped by 6 bases and J by 5 bases, with 11 bases between them. Germline assignment: CDR1 KGHSY and CDR2 FQNENV. The DNA of the CDR3 is TGTGCCAGCAGTGTCATATCGAACGAGCAGTACTTC. Translated: CASSVISNEQYF.

The rearrangement uses TRBV6-6 and TRBJ2-3, with D maybe TRBD2 (6 bases). This CDR3 region has 14 residues. The V end was cut by 7 bases, the J end by 6 bases, with 17 bases between. The V gene's germline CDR1 is MNHNY and CDR2 SVGAGI (reference sequence). CDR3 nucleotides: TGTGCCAGCACGTCGTGGGGGGAGCGGGATACGCAGTATTTT. Protein: CASTSWGERDTQYF.

V and J are TRBV25-1 and TRBJ2-3, with D possibly matching TRBD2 (5 bases). The CDR3 totals 12 residues. CDR1 and CDR2 (germline): MGHDK, SYGVNS. Trimming stripped 5 bases from V and 4 bases from J, with 7 bases between. The CDR3 region has the DNA TGTGCCAGCAGTACCGGGGCAGATACGCAGTATTTT. Translated: CASSTGADTQYF. Together with reference TRBV25-1 and TRBJ2-3, the CDR3 gives the full variable domain: EADIYQTPRYLVIGTGKKITLECSQTMGHDKMYWYQQDPGMELHLIHYSYGVNSTEKGDLSSESTVSRIRTEHFPLTLESARPSHTSQYLCASSTGADTQYFGPGTRLTVL.

V usage is TRBV30 and J usage is TRBJ1-2, with TRBD1 matching over 7 bases. CDR3 length: 12 amino acids. Trimming took 2 bases from V and 11 from J; bases not matched to a gene: 8. Germline loops: CDR1 GTSNPN, CDR2 SVGIG (reference sequence). CDR3 bases: TGTGCCTGGAGTCCAAGGACAGGAATATACACCTTC. Amino acid sequence: CAWSPRTGIYTF.

V is TRBV19 and J is TRBJ1-1; D uncertain. This CDR3 region has 14 residues. Germline V lookup: CDR1 LNHDA, CDR2 SQIVND (reference sequence). With 3 bases removed from V and 5 bases from J, the gap between germline ends came to 13 bases. The CDR3 is CASSINSVQTEAFF. DNA of the CDR3: TGTGCCAGTAGTATCAATTCGGTACAGACTGAAGCTTTCTTT. The full variable domain, its missing parts supplied by reference TRBV19 and TRBJ1-1, is DGGITQSPKYLFRKEGQNVTLSCEQNLNHDAMYWYRQDPGQGLRLIYYSQIVNDFQKGDIAEGYSVSREKKESFPLTVTSAQKNPTAFYLCASSINSVQTEAFFGQGTRLTVV.

This clone is a singleton in its sample. This chain joins TRBV18 and TRBJ2-3, with 11 bases matching TRBD2. The CDR3 spans 17 residues. In germline, CDR1 is KGHSH, CDR2 LQKENI. J lost 0 bases, V lost 3 bases, and 5 bases had no gene match. The CDR3 coding sequence is TGTGCCAGCTCACCCCTAGCGGGAGGACCTAGCACAGATACGCAGTATTTT. It yields the protein CASSPLAGGPSTDTQYF.

The chain has TRBV6-5 and TRBJ1-2; a possible D gene is TRBD1 (5 bases). Per the germline V gene, CDR1 is MNHEY and CDR2 is SVGAGI. The CDR3 extends over 12 amino acids. Trimming stripped 8 bases from V and 4 bases from J, with 11 bases between. CDR3 loop: CASGSGTYGYTF. The CDR3 DNA reads TGTGCCAGCGGGTCAGGGACCTATGGCTACACCTTC.

The sample holds one count of this clone. The CDR3 nucleotides are TGTGCCACCCCTAGGGAGACTTTGAACACTGAAGCTTTCTTT. It is translated as CATPRETLNTEAFF. The V gene is TRBV11-3, the J gene TRBJ1-1, with D unclear. This CDR3 has 14 amino acids. Trimming stripped 10 bases from V and 0 bases from J, with 15 bases between. Germline assignment: CDR1 SGHNT and CDR2 YENEEA. Full variable domain (rest looked up from reference TRBV11-3 and TRBJ1-1): EAGVVQSPRYKIIEKKQPVAFWCNPISGHNTLYWYLQNLGQGPELLIRYENEEAVDDSQLPKDRFSAERLKGVDSTLKIQPAELGDSAVYLCATPRETLNTEAFFGQGTRLTVV.

The chain has TRBV27 and TRBJ2-1; D gene uncertain. With 2 bases removed from V and 5 bases from J, the gap between germline ends came to 10 bases. Germline CDR1 is MNHEY and CDR2 is SMNVEV (reference sequence). The CDR3 has 14 residues. CDR3 nucleotides: TGTGCCAGCAGTTTACGGCGGCGAGACAATGAGCAGTTCTTC. This encodes CASSLRRRDNEQFF.

This clone has just one count. V is TRBV5-1 and J is TRBJ2-2, with TRBD2 matching over 7 bases. Germline V gene data show CDR1 as SGHRS and CDR2 as YFSETQ. The CDR3 is 16 residues long. V lost 0 bases to trimming and J lost 1 base; unmatched junction nucleotides: 3. Here the CDR3 DNA reads TGCGCCAGCAGCTTGGTAGGGACTATGAACACCGGGGAGCTGTTTTTT. Protein sequence: CASSLVGTMNTGELFF.

V usage is TRBV6-5 and J usage is TRBJ2-5; 7 bases map to TRBD2. The germline V gene encodes CDR1 MNHEY and CDR2 SVGAGI. The CDR3 is 14 residues long. V was clipped by 4 bases and J by 3 bases; unmatched bases: 5. The CDR3, as DNA: TGTGCCAGCAGTTCTAGCGGAGCAGAAGAGACCCAGTACTTC. It is translated as CASSSSGAEETQYF.

The chain uses TRBV9 and TRBJ2-5; TRBD2 might be the D (5 bases). Trimming removed 0 bases at V and 5 bases at J, with 23 bases between. This CDR3 has 18 amino acids. Germline V CDR1 and CDR2: SGDLS, YYNGEE. The CDR3 nucleotides are TGTGCCAGCAGCGTAGGCCCAGCGCTAGCTCCCCGCAGGGAGACCCAGTACTTC. Protein product: CASSVGPALAPRRETQYF.

The chain has TRBV29-1 and TRBJ2-5, with no clear D. The CDR3 loop spans 12 amino acids. Germline V lookup: CDR1 SQVTM, CDR2 ANQGSEA. The ends were cut back, 6 bases at V and 4 bases at J, with 12 bases in the middle. This CDR3 reads CSVSEVRETQYF. The CDR3 nucleotides are TGCAGCGTGTCGGAAGTACGAGAGACCCAGTACTTC.

The V gene is TRBV6-1, the J gene TRBJ2-1; no reliable D call. The V and J ends lost 0 bases and 13 bases respectively, with 7 bases between them. The CDR3 runs 11 residues. Germline CDR1 is MNHNS and CDR2 is SASEGT. This CDR3 reads CASSEAGSQFF. The CDR3 DNA reads as TGTGCCAGCAGTGAAGCTGGCAGCCAGTTCTTC.

The chain employs TRBV9 and TRBJ2-7, with TRBD1 as a possible D gene (6 bases). CDR3 size: 15 residues. V dropped 0 bases and J dropped 3 bases, with 13 bases sitting between them. The V gene's germline CDR1 is SGDLS and CDR2 YYNGEE. The CDR3 DNA is TGTGCCAGCAGCGTAGCGGCAGGGGAAAGCTACGAGCAGTACTTC. Protein product: CASSVAAGESYEQYF.

The chain combines TRBV29-1 with TRBJ1-1; tentative D call: TRBD1 (5 bases). The germline V gene has CDR1 SQVTM and CDR2 ANQGSEA. Trimming pared 2 bases from V and 4 bases from J, leaving 8 bases between. The CDR3 has 12 residues. CDR3 loop: CSVETTVTEAFF. CDR3 nucleotides: TGCAGCGTTGAAACGACAGTCACTGAAGCTTTCTTT.

The rearrangement links TRBV29-1 to TRBJ1-1; the match to TRBD1 covers 9 bases. From germline, CDR1 is SQVTM and CDR2 ANQGSEA. The V segment lost 6 bases and the J segment 4 bases; nucleotides outside the gene matches: 9. The CDR3 spans 14 residues. CDR3: CSVSGTGRSTEAFF. CDR3 coding DNA: TGCAGCGTGTCCGGGACAGGGAGAAGCACTGAAGCTTTCTTT.

The V call is TRBV28, the J call TRBJ2-7; D may be TRBD2 (6 bases). This CDR3 is built from 14 residues. Trimming stripped 2 bases from V and 3 bases from J, with 11 bases between. From germline, CDR1 is MDHEN and CDR2 SYDVKM. The CDR3 DNA follows: TGTGCCAGCAGTTTAGGAGGGACTGTCTACGAGCAGTACTTC. Protein sequence: CASSLGGTVYEQYF. Full variable domain (remainder filled in from reference TRBV28 and TRBJ2-7): DVKVTQSSRYLVKRTGEKVFLECVQDMDHENMFWYRQDPGLGLRLIYFSYDVKMKEKGDIPEGYSVSREKKERFSLILESASTNQTSMYLCASSLGGTVYEQYFGPGTRLTVT.

This clone came up once. The chain carries TRBV6-1 and TRBJ1-6; D uncertain. Germline CDR1 reads MNHNS; CDR2 reads SASEGT. Deletions cut 2 bases from V and 5 bases from J, with 10 bases between. This CDR3 is 15 amino acids long. CDR3 residues: CASSERRNHNSPLHF. In DNA, the CDR3 is TGTGCCAGCAGTGAAAGAAGAAATCATAATTCACCCCTCCACTTT.

The V gene is TRBV30, the J gene TRBJ1-5; no definite D call. The CDR3 has 13 residues. The V gene's germline CDR1 is GTSNPN and CDR2 SVGIG (reference sequence). The V end was cut by 1 base, the J end by 3 bases, with 7 bases between. The CDR3 sequence is CAWSARYNQPQHF. The CDR3 nucleotides are TGTGCCTGGAGTGCCAGATACAATCAGCCCCAGCATTTT. The full variable domain, rest sourced from reference TRBV30 and TRBJ1-5, is SQTIHQWPATLVQPVGSPLSLECTVEGTSNPNLYWYRQAAGRGLQLLFYSVGIGQISSEVPQNLSASRPQDRQFILSSKKLLLSDSGFYLCAWSARYNQPQHFGDGTRLSIL.

V is TRBV27 and J is TRBJ2-5; the D gene could be TRBD1 or TRBD2 (5 bases each). Trimming cost V 5 bases and J 7 bases, with 11 bases left between them. Germline V lookup: CDR1 MNHEY, CDR2 SMNVEV (reference sequence). This CDR3 spans 12 amino acids. The CDR3 DNA reads as TGTGCCAGCAGTGGGGGAGTGGGGACCCAGTACTTC. Its protein product is CASSGGVGTQYF.

The genes are TRBV6-5 and TRBJ2-3; D might be TRBD2 (6 bases). Germline values: CDR1 MNHEY, CDR2 SVGAGI. Between the trimmed V and J ends, which lost 6 bases and 8 bases, there was a span of 18 bases. The CDR3 runs 14 residues. The CDR3 DNA is TGTGCCAGCAGGGGGCTAGCGCAAATGGGTACGCAGTATTTT. As protein: CASRGLAQMGTQYF.